Given below is one T cell receptor beta chain in context. Sequenced by immunoSEQ multiplex PCR; TCRdb stores in-frame clones only, minus some. The sample has 100,000 to 150,000 clones; around 94% are singletons. The CDR3 is 12 residues long. Germline V gene sequence: CDR1 MNHEY, CDR2 SVGAGI. Trimming shortened V by 6 bases and J by 6 bases, and 11 bases separated the two germline ends. The sample is drawn from a study of control samples from healthy donors and cancer patients. This rearrangement joins TRBV6-5 to TRBJ1-2; D gene ambiguous. The TCR was taken from a man at least 80 years old with head and neck cancer. Sequenced input: PBMCs. In DNA form, the CDR3 reads TGTGCCAGCAGCACCGGAGGGAATGGCTACACCTTC. Translation gives CASSTGGNGYTF.